This T cell receptor (beta chain) was captured by sequencing in a study of OX40 agonist ivuxolimab in advanced cancers. The CDR3 is made up of 12 amino acids. Germline V gives CDR1 SGHVS, CDR2 FQNEAQ. V shed 7 bases and J shed 6 bases, with 9 bases lying between them. Clones were read by immunoSEQ multiplex PCR, and TCRdb kept only the in-frame ones, dropping some. This table has just over 90,000 clones, roughly 94% appearing once. The source was CD4+ or CD8+ T cells sorted from blood, collected in a trial of the OX40 agonist ivuxolimab. The chain employs TRBV7-8 and TRBJ2-2; D is unclear. This receptor was taken from an adult with an advanced solid tumor such as melanoma, head and neck, liver or kidney cancer. This CDR3 is CASIRKAGELFF. The CDR3, as DNA: TGTGCCAGCATCCGTAAGGCCGGGGAGCTGTTTTTT.